This TCR beta chain was profiled in a study of Ad26.COV2.S vaccination and SARS-CoV-2 variants. Study as a whole: Ad26.COV2.S shots went into the muscle once or twice, 56 days apart. General study findings and limits: Comparable non-spike TCR breadth was observed in vaccine and placebo recipients. After vaccination, substantial breadth of spike-specific CD8+ and CD4+ responses was reported.

Treatment noted: roughly 20 received Ad26.COV2.S at low or high dose, single or two shots; about 5 received placebo; per-sample allocation not given. The investigators took samples on day 63 after the first vaccine or placebo injection. Whoever gave the sample was an adult aged 18-55 years in Boston. As to this clone: Its antigen is not identified.

This CDR3 has 15 residues. Germline-derived CDR1 and CDR2 are SGDLS and YYNGEE. J gave up 5 bases and V 3 bases, and 5 bases lay outside the gene matches. Produced via immunoSEQ multiplex PCR; TCRdb's table is partial and in-frame only. The sample comprises about 350,000 clones, roughly 89% of which are singletons, and around 5.3% rests with the top ten. This material consisted of peripheral blood, taken in a trial of Ad26.COV2.S vaccine versus placebo. V usage is TRBV9 and J usage is TRBJ2-7; 13 positions agree with TRBD2. This TCR was sampled from a person aged 18-60 years who received the Ad26.COV2.S COVID-19 vaccine or a placebo. The CDR3 sequence: CASSEGLAGWNEQYF. DNA of the CDR3: TGTGCCAGCAGCGAGGGACTAGCGGGGTGGAACGAGCAGTACTTC.